This entry lists 8 T cell receptor beta chains sequenced from one sample in a study of cytomegalovirus exposure and HLA in healthy donors. Amplification used 60 Vbeta primers and 13 Jbeta primers. Generated by immunoSEQ multiplex PCR, the TCRdb table keeps only in-frame clones and is missing some. Counted here are approximately 86,000 clones, over 60% occurring once; the ten biggest clones make up 3%. Sequencing input: PBMCs. These receptors came from a man aged 35 to 55 in good health and CMV-seronegative.

This clone has just a few counts. The chain recombines TRBV5-1 with TRBJ2-3; possible D gene TRBD1, 6 bases. Germline V gives CDR1 SGHRS, CDR2 YFSETQ. This CDR3 comprises 14 residues. Trimming stripped 0 bases from V and 4 bases from J, with 9 bases between. CDR3 in DNA: TGCGCCAGCAGCTTGGGGCAGGGGCCAGATACGCAGTATTTT. This translates into CASSLGQGPDTQYF.

The chain carries TRBV11-2 and TRBJ2-1; weak D call: TRBD2 (7 bases). V dropped 4 bases and J dropped 7 bases, with 17 bases sitting between them. Germline V gene lookup returns CDR1 SGHAT and CDR2 FQNNGV. The CDR3 is 15 amino acids. In DNA form, the CDR3 reads TGTGCCAGCAGCTCGTCGGGGGGCGCCCCAAATGAGCAGTTCTTC. Amino acids: CASSSSGGAPNEQFF. The full variable domain, completed using reference TRBV11-2 and TRBJ2-1, is EAGVAQSPRYKIIEKRQSVAFWCNPISGHATLYWYQQILGQGPKLLIQFQNNGVVDDSQLPKDRFSAERLKGVDSTLKIQPAKLEDSAVYLCASSSSGGAPNEQFFGPGTRLTVL.

V usage is TRBV19 and J usage is TRBJ1-1, with D perhaps matching TRBD1 (5 bases). The CDR3 is 13 amino acids. CDR1 LNHDA and CDR2 SQIVND come from the germline V gene (reference sequence). The V and J ends lost 3 bases and 4 bases respectively, with 9 bases between them. The CDR3 DNA sequence: TGTGCCAGTAGTATTGCAGACAGCACTGAAGCTTTCTTT. This codes for CASSIADSTEAFF.

The V call is TRBV7-9, the J call TRBJ1-2, with D possibly TRBD1 on 6 matching bases. CDR3 length: 13 amino acids. Trimming pared 6 bases from V and 6 bases from J, leaving 14 bases between. Germline CDR1 is SEHNR and CDR2 is FQNEAQ (reference sequence). The CDR3 DNA reads TGTGCCAGCAGTTTCACAGGGAGGGATGGCTACACCTTC. Translated, it gives CASSFTGRDGYTF.

The V gene is TRBV7-2, the J gene TRBJ1-6, with 8 bases identical to TRBD1. CDR3 length equals 15 residues. J was trimmed by 3 bases and V by 4 bases; bases with no gene match: 2. The germline CDR1 and CDR2 sequences are SGHTA and FQGNSA. CDR3 nucleotides: TGTGCCAGCAGCTGGACAGGGCTCTATAATTCACCCCTCCACTTT. Translating it yields CASSWTGLYNSPLHF.

On this clone itself: It may be a read error: a sequence one base away is much more abundant. Within the sample, other DNA sequences also encode this same CDR3. The CDR3: CASSQDRGGEETQYF. The CDR3 region has the DNA TGCGCCAGCAGCCAAGATCGGGGGGGGGAGGAGACCCAGTACTTC. V is TRBV4-1 and J is TRBJ2-5; the match to TRBD2 covers 8 bases. The CDR3 totals 15 residues. The junction had 5 bases not matched to a gene; V was cut back by 0 bases and J by 5 bases. Germline V gene data show CDR1 as MGHRA and CDR2 as YSYEKL.

About this clone itself: The junction and the germline gene differ at one end; a read error may be behind it. This chain links TRBV7-9 with TRBJ2-2; D call uncertain. CDR1 is SEHNR, CDR2 FQNEAQ, per germline (reference sequence). The CDR3 is 12 residues long. CDR3 in DNA: TGTTCCAGCAGCCCCCTAGACGGGGAGCTGTTTTTT. This gives the protein CSSSPLDGELFF.

This clone was counted once. V usage is TRBV6-5 and J usage is TRBJ1-2, with 7 nucleotides matching TRBD1. The germline gives CDR1 MNHEY, CDR2 SVGAGI. This CDR3 spans 15 amino acids. Trimming at V came to 2 bases and at J to 7 bases, leaving 10 bases not matched to a gene. CDR3 sequence (DNA): TGTGCCAGCAGTTACGAAGGGGGCGGCTTACTTGGCTACACCTTC. As protein: CASSYEGGGLLGYTF.